The 15 T cell receptor beta chains below were found in one sample sequenced in a study of CD8+CD57+ T cells in acquired aplastic anemia. The use of genomic DNA as template underpinned the TCR beta VDJ and CDR3 profiling. MiXCR, applied by TCRdb to the reads, yields one record per CDR3 protein. The profile shows about 110,000 distinct CDR3 sequences, around 49% of them singletons. Sequencing was performed on sorted CD4+, CD8+, or CD8+CD57+ T cells (not recorded which) from PBMCs. These receptor sequences come from a human donor in good health, serving as a control.

The chain couples TRBV7-9 to TRBJ2-5, with 8 bases lining up with TRBD2. With 5 bases clipped from V and 2 bases from J, the junction kept 4 bases outside the gene matches. There are 14 residues in the CDR3. CDR1 and CDR2 (germline): SEHNR, FQNEAQ (reference sequence). CDR3 amino acids: CASSRGGIQETQYF. The CDR3 DNA follows: TGTGCCAGCAGCCGGGGGGGCATACAAGAGACCCAGTACTTC.

The chain has TRBV10-2 and TRBJ2-1; D is possibly TRBD1 (5 bases). Trimming left V 6 bases short and J 4 bases short, with 10 bases between. The germline V gene has CDR1 WSHSY and CDR2 SAAADI. There are 13 residues in the CDR3. The CDR3 sequence is CASRGLEYNEQFF. The CDR3 DNA reads TGCGCCAGCAGGGGGCTGGAATACAATGAGCAGTTCTTC.

This clonotype came up many times. The rearrangement links TRBV5-6 to TRBJ2-4, with TRBD1 matching 11 bases. Germline CDR1 is SGHDT and CDR2 is YYEEEE. The ends lost 3 bases at V and 9 bases at J; junction bases unmatched: 5. The CDR3 loop spans 14 amino acids. The DNA for the CDR3 is TGTGCCAGCAGCTCTGGGGGACAGGGGGGCATTCAGTACTTC. This codes for CASSSGGQGGIQYF.

The V and J genes are TRBV29-1 and TRBJ2-7; 8 bases fit TRBD1. V trimming: 7 bases; J trimming: 5 bases; junction bases outside the gene matches: 13. Germline CDR1 is SQVTM and CDR2 is ANQGSEA. This CDR3 is built from 14 residues. DNA of the CDR3: TGCAGCGCGAAGACGAGGACAGGGATCCACGAGCAGTACTTC. It encodes CSAKTRTGIHEQYF.

The sample holds many counts of this clonotype. The V gene is TRBV29-1, the J gene TRBJ2-3, with a tentative D call TRBD2 (5 bases). Germline V gene lookup returns CDR1 SQVTM and CDR2 ANQGSEA. Trimming pared 7 bases from V and 2 bases from J, leaving 10 bases between. CDR3 length: 12 residues. Here the CDR3 reads CSDRGYTDTQYF. In nucleotides, the CDR3 is TGCAGCGACCGGGGTTACACAGATACGCAGTATTTT.

Notes on this clonotype: A much larger clone sits a single nucleotide away, making a read error possible. This chain links TRBV11-2 with TRBJ2-5, with 8 bases lining up with TRBD2. This CDR3 is 17 amino acids long. Germline values: CDR1 SGHAT, CDR2 FQNNGV. CDR3 loop: CASSLSRGGTLQETPYF. CDR3 nucleotides: TGTGCCAGCAGCTTAAGTCGGGGGGGGACTCTCCAAGAGACCCCGTACTTC.

The chain employs TRBV6-1 and TRBJ2-3; D unresolved. CDR1 and CDR2 (germline): MNHNS, SASEGT. Trimming removed 3 bases at V and 10 bases at J, with 2 bases between. The CDR3 covers 9 residues. CDR3 amino acids: CASSESQYF. The CDR3 nucleotides read TGTGCCAGCAGTGAGTCGCAGTATTTT.

This chain joins TRBV5-1 and TRBJ1-6; 7 bases line up with TRBD1. The CDR3 is made up of 15 amino acids. Germline CDR1 reads SGHRS; CDR2 reads YFSETQ. The V and J ends lost 0 bases and 6 bases, in that order; junction bases with no gene match: 3. CDR3 residues: CASSLDRGTNSPLHF. CDR3 in DNA: TGCGCCAGCAGCTTGGACAGGGGTACTAATTCACCCCTCCACTTT.

The V call is TRBV15, the J call TRBJ1-1; TRBD1 matches 8 bases. The CDR3 totals 16 residues. Germline V CDR1 and CDR2: LNHNV, YYDKDF (reference sequence). V lost 3 bases to trimming and J lost 4 bases; unmatched junction nucleotides: 10. CDR3 coding DNA: TGTGCCACCAGCAGCCAAGGGCAGGGGGCGGGCACTGAAGCTTTCTTT. Protein product: CATSSQGQGAGTEAFF.

J is TRBJ1-1 and V is TRBV27; D is uncertain. CDR1 and CDR2 from the germline V gene are MNHEY and SMNVEV (reference sequence). The length of the CDR3 is 11 residues. V shed 11 bases and J shed 7 bases, with 14 bases lying between them. CDR3 DNA sequence: TGTGCCGGCGGTGAAGACCGTGAAGCTTTCTTT. It specifies CAGGEDREAFF.

The V gene is TRBV10-3, the J gene TRBJ2-3; 16 bases map to TRBD2. Germline lookup yields CDR1 ENHRY and CDR2 SYGVKD. The CDR3 loop spans 15 amino acids. Germline trimming cut 10 bases from V and 6 bases from J; bases unmatched to any gene: 7. The CDR3 coding sequence is TGTGCCACTAAACCGGGACTAGCGGGGGGGGATACGCAGTATTTT. Encoded protein: CATKPGLAGGDTQYF.

Ten or more counts support this clonotype. This chain uses TRBV24-1 with TRBJ1-3, with D possibly being TRBD1 (5 bases). Germline assignment: CDR1 KGHDR and CDR2 SFDVKD. Between the trimmed V and J ends, which lost 4 bases and 0 bases, there was a span of 9 bases. CDR3 length equals 15 residues. The CDR3 reads CATSDPDSSGNTIYF. CDR3 sequence (DNA): TGTGCCACCAGTGACCCTGACAGCTCTGGAAACACCATATATTTT.

Turning to this clonotype: The germline gene is not matched at one end of the junction; a read error may be the cause. The V and J genes are TRBV2 and TRBJ2-1; D not resolved. Germline CDR1 and CDR2: SNHLY and FYNNEI. This CDR3 comprises 11 residues. Written as DNA, the CDR3 is TGTGCCAGCAGTGGTCCAGAAGTTCCAGCCTTC. Residues: CASSGPEVPAF.

This clonotype was observed a single time. The CDR3 loop is CAGRGASSYNEQFF. CDR3 DNA: TGTGCCGGGAGGGGGGCGAGCTCCTACAATGAGCAGTTCTTC. The rearrangement uses TRBV2 and TRBJ2-1; tentatively, D is TRBD2 (7 bases). Trimming removed 11 bases from V and 0 bases from J, with 14 bases in between. Germline V gene lookup returns CDR1 SNHLY and CDR2 FYNNEI. The CDR3 is 14 residues long.

This chain uses TRBV6-1 with TRBJ2-7; no reliable D call. The V and J ends lost 0 bases and 5 bases respectively, with 11 bases between them. CDR1 is MNHNS and CDR2 is SASEGT in the germline V gene. This CDR3 has 14 residues. CDR3 DNA: TGTGCCAGCAGTGAAGCGAACGGAACCCACGAGCAGTACTTC. This encodes CASSEANGTHEQYF.